Listed below are T cell receptor beta chains from one sample, sequenced in a study of human T cells and chemical hapten exposure. TCRdb ran MiXCR on the RACE reads and lists one entry per CDR3 protein. The sample includes around 99,000 distinct CDR3 sequences, approximately 13% seen only once; the top ten take roughly 2%. The specimen comprised whole blood, sampled in connection with sensitization to the hapten diphenylcyclopropenone (DPC). Receptor source: a woman aged 40 to 50 with alopecia areata. Some clones in this sample may be carry-over from other donors' samples. CDR3s leave out the opening cysteine and the closing phenylalanine or tryptophan.

>TRBV12-3/TRBV12-4
ASSLQRRTGELF
>TRBV28
ASNVEGIYGYT
>TRBV4-2
ASSQDPSGRDTQY
>TRBV6-4
ASSDGGDTQY
>TRBV15
ATQNRGWNNEQF
>TRBV7-9
ASSRGGQGYYEQY
>TRBV4-1
ASSQEVVSSYNEQF
>TRBV6-5
ASTRGEEQF
>TRBV7-2
ASSLGQGGSNQPQH
>TRBV9
ASSVGLAGVEEQY
>TRBV6-2/TRBV6-3
ASSYRARSNTEAF
>TRBV2
AGVQNTEAF
>TRBV28
ASSLGGADEQY
>TRBV5-6
ASSLTDPTDTQY
>TRBV24-1
ATGTSGRSGELF
>TRBV28
ASSRITDTQY
>TRBV7-2
ASSLRLISGNTIY
>TRBV5-1
ASSLGNNSPLH
>TRBV5-1
ASSLAGDSYEQY
>TRBV3-1
ASSQVFGVSQPQH
>TRBV7-2
ASSRQGGSLSEQY
>TRBV27
ACSLGLAAYEQY
>TRBV29-1
SVAGEGYEQY
>TRBV14
ASSHLTGAGANVLT
>TRBV6-2/TRBV6-3
ASSNNQPQH
>TRBV4-3
ASSQGQGPGELF
>TRBV4-1
ASSQLTGQTGELF
>TRBV4-2
ASSQEGTTGVNGYT
>TRBV4-3
ASSQDPRQGETQY
>TRBV20-1
SAMRSSTDTQY
>TRBV7-2
ASSRGRGRASTGELF
>TRBV20-1
SARDWQGSTEAF
>TRBV7-2
ASSLGAGVYYNEQF
>TRBV20-1
SAALGQIYNSPLH
>TRBV7-2
ASSLGLTQETQY
>TRBV7-6
ASSLLSHGSSGNTIY
>TRBV27
ASRKARMNTEAF
>TRBV5-1
ASSRQGLAGGTGTGELF
>TRBV7-9
ASINLLAGGADTQY
>TRBV12-3/TRBV12-4
ASSLPGTGVNQPQH
>TRBV12-3/TRBV12-4
ASRPTGWSYGYT
>TRBV4-2
ASSQERQGYNEQF
>TRBV7-7
ASSRFDGELF
>TRBV18
ASSGTGENEQF
>TRBV5-1
ASSFTSRGGNTIY
>TRBV28
ASSVIAGASEQY
>TRBV7-7
ASTGGGADTQY
>TRBV2
ASRINTGPQETQY
>TRBV28
ASTNYGYGYT
>TRBV28
ASSSVEETQY
>TRBV20-1
SAPHGGRGYNEQF
>TRBV4-3
ASSREAGYYEQY
>TRBV18
ASSPRQGKDEKLF
>TRBV5-4
ASSLPGSYNEQF